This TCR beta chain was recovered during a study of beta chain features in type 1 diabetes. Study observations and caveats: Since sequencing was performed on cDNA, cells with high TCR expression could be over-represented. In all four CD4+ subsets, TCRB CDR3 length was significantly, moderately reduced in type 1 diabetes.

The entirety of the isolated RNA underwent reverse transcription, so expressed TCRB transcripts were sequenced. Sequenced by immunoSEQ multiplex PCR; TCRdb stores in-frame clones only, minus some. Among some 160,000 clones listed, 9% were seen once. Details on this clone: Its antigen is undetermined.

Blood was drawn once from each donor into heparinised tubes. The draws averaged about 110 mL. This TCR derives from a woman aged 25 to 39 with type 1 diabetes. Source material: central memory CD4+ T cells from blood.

CDR3 nucleotide sequence: TGTGCCAGCAGCCCGGACAGGGGGAACACCATATATTTT. This sequence encodes CASSPDRGNTIYF. The rearrangement uses TRBV16 and TRBJ1-3; TRBD1 aligns across 10 bases. CDR3 length: 13 residues. Looked up from germline, CDR1 is KGHSY and CDR2 is FQNENV. Trimming at V came to 4 bases and at J to 7 bases, leaving 1 base not matched to a gene.